The source of this T cell receptor (beta chain) is a study of graft-versus-host responses after intestinal transplantation. On the study more broadly: Recipients got multivisceral, liver-intestinal, or isolated intestinal transplants. Recipients across the board were started on anti-thymocyte globulin induction, then kept on tacrolimus and steroids for about 3 years. The study's findings and limits: Researchers found GvH clones in recipient marrow, and some showed up first in ileum or blood.

With 1 base clipped from V and 3 bases from J, the junction kept 7 bases outside the gene matches. The CDR3 contains 15 residues. Germline CDR1 and CDR2: GTSNPN and SVGIG (reference sequence). Produced via immunoSEQ multiplex PCR; TCRdb's table is partial and in-frame only. The data show roughly 89,000 clones, approximately 90% seen once. A word on this clone: Antigen: not known.

The starting material was unstimulated CD4+ T cells sorted from spleen or lymph node cells, obtained before intestinal transplant. The chain couples TRBV30 to TRBJ2-7; TRBD2 matches at 9 bases. The sequence was collected from a human donor who received an intestinal transplant. CDR3 sequence: CAWSAIAGVGYEQYF. The CDR3, as DNA: TGTGCCTGGAGTGCGATAGCGGGGGTTGGCTACGAGCAGTACTTC. Drawing the rest from reference TRBV30 and TRBJ2-7, the complete variable domain is SQTIHQWPATLVQPVGSPLSLECTVEGTSNPNLYWYRQAAGRGLQLLFYSVGIGQISSEVPQNLSASRPQDRQFILSSKKLLLSDSGFYLCAWSAIAGVGYEQYFGPGTRLTVT.